This TCR beta chain was sequenced during a study of T cell repertoires in cytomegalovirus infection. TCRdb fed the reads into MiXCR, producing one record per CDR3 protein. The table has under 800,000 distinct CDR3 sequences, more than 20% seen once. This CDR3 spans 15 amino acids. In germline, CDR1 is SEHNR, CDR2 FQNEAQ (reference sequence). As regards this clonotype: This may stem from a read error, because a much larger clone lies one nucleotide away.

The source is a human donor in good health (CMV status not recorded). Some clones in this sample may be carry-over from other donors' samples. Sequencing input: CD8+ T cells from PBMCs. The chain joins TRBV7-9 to TRBJ2-1, with D tentatively TRBD2 (5 bases). The CDR3 DNA is TGTGCCAGCAGCACCTCCCTCGGGGTCTACGATGAGCAGTTCTTC. Protein sequence: CASSTSLGVYDEQFF.